The next 9 T cell receptor beta chains were all read from a single sample in a study of blood T cell repertoires in COVID-19 (dated by TCRdb to 2020 to 2021). Library generation was performed with the immunoSEQ multiplex PCR assay. Sourced from immuneACCESS, this table was stored by TCRdb with only in-frame sequences that have V and J called. A share of the clones is absent; for the studies checked, an unresolved V gene accounts for under half, and the remainder has no known explanation. The sample table contains under 300,000 clones; only one count was recorded for roughly 85% of them. The ten top clones hold 6.6% of the sample. The sample was PBMCs or T cells enriched from blood (not recorded which). Every receptor here comes from a woman between 50 and 59 years old who had been exposed to COVID-19.

In its sample, this clone was seen once. This chain links TRBV3-1 (or the pseudogene TRBV3-2) with TRBJ1-6; 8 nucleotides match TRBD1. CDR3 size: 16 residues. Per germline, CDR1 LGHDT and CDR2 YNNKEL (reference sequence). Trimming at V came to 4 bases and at J to 2 bases, leaving 4 bases not matched to a gene. This chain's CDR3 is CASSLTGGAYNSPLHF. CDR3 in DNA: TGTGCCAGCAGCCTTACAGGGGGAGCCTATAATTCACCCCTCCACTTT.

The chain recombines TRBV19 with TRBJ2-2; the match to TRBD2 covers 9 bases. CDR1 LNHDA and CDR2 SQIVND come from the germline V gene (reference sequence). The CDR3 has 15 residues. V trimming: 7 bases; J trimming: 2 bases; junction bases outside the gene matches: 5. The DNA of the CDR3 is TGTGCCAGTAATGGGGGACTAGCAAACACCGGGGAGCTGTTTTTT. It encodes CASNGGLANTGELFF.

V and J are TRBV3-1 (or the pseudogene TRBV3-2) and TRBJ1-2, with D perhaps TRBD1 (6 bases). Germline CDR1 LGHDT, CDR2 YNNKEL (reference sequence). V was clipped by 2 bases and J by 4 bases, with 14 bases between them. This CDR3 contains 15 residues. In nucleotides, the CDR3 is TGTGCCAGCAGCCAATATCAGGGGCGCACCTATGGCTACACCTTC. As protein: CASSQYQGRTYGYTF.

This clone was found once. The V call is TRBV5-1, the J call TRBJ2-7; 13 bases match TRBD2. This CDR3 spans 16 amino acids. V lost 4 bases to trimming and J lost 2 bases; unmatched junction nucleotides: 6. Germline V CDR1 and CDR2: SGHRS, YFSETQ. CDR3 DNA: TGCGCCAGCAGCCGGACTAGCGGGGGCACCCCCTACGAGCAGTACTTC. This translates into CASSRTSGGTPYEQYF. Based on the CDR3 plus reference TRBV5-1 and TRBJ2-7, the full variable domain is KAGVTQTPRYLIKTRGQQVTLSCSPISGHRSVSWYQQTPGQGLQFLFEYFSETQRNKGNFPGRFSGRQFSNSRSEMNVSTLELGDSALYLCASSRTSGGTPYEQYFGPGTRLTVT.

The table lists this clone with a few counts. The chain uses TRBV7-2 and TRBJ2-3; TRBD1 might be the D (6 bases). Germline assignment: CDR1 SGHTA and CDR2 FQGNSA. This CDR3 region has 14 residues. V was shortened by 2 bases and J by 2 bases, with 8 bases between the two germline ends. The CDR3 nucleotides are TGTGCCAGCAGCTTAATGGGGGCCACAGATACGCAGTATTTT. This gives the protein CASSLMGATDTQYF.

The chain joins TRBV5-6 to TRBJ1-5; 7 bases fit TRBD1. Per germline, CDR1 SGHDT and CDR2 YYEEEE. V lost 4 bases to trimming and J lost 4 bases; unmatched junction nucleotides: 2. The CDR3 spans 13 residues. The CDR3 coding sequence is TGTGCCAGCAGCAAGACAGGGAATCAGCCCCAGCATTTT. Its protein product is CASSKTGNQPQHF.

The V and J genes are TRBV6-4 and TRBJ2-3; 8 positions agree with TRBD2. V shed 8 bases and J 2 bases; nucleotides not matched to a gene: 3. The CDR3 totals 13 residues. Germline CDR1 and CDR2: MRHNA and SNTAGT. CDR3 nucleotides: TGTGCCAGCGCAGCGGGGGTCACAGATACGCAGTATTTT. Protein: CASAAGVTDTQYF.

This chain uses TRBV5-6 with TRBJ2-7; D remains ambiguous. Germline loops: CDR1 SGHDT, CDR2 YYEEEE. The CDR3 extends over 13 amino acids. Trimming took off 0 bases at V and 2 bases at J, with 6 bases between the two ends. The CDR3 bases are TGTGCCAGCAGCTTGGGCAGTGCCTACGAGCAGTACTTC. This gives the protein CASSLGSAYEQYF.

This rearrangement joins TRBV9 to TRBJ2-2; TRBD2 might be the D (5 bases). This CDR3 is built from 13 residues. V gave up 0 bases and J gave up 7 bases, with 7 bases separating them. Germline assignment: CDR1 SGDLS and CDR2 YYNGEE. CDR3 sequence (DNA): TGTGCCAGCAGCGTAGGCGAGGGCGGGGAGCTGTTTTTT. This sequence encodes CASSVGEGGELFF. Based on the CDR3 plus reference TRBV9 and TRBJ2-2, the full variable domain is DSGVTQTPKHLITATGQRVTLRCSPRSGDLSVYWYQQSLDQGLQFLIQYYNGEERAKGNILERFSAQQFPDLHSELNLSSLELGDSALYFCASSVGEGGELFFGEGSRLTVL.